Below, one TCR beta chain is given with its context. V lost 4 bases, J lost 3 bases, and 7 bases stayed unmatched. This CDR3 comprises 16 residues. Germline CDR1 and CDR2: KGHSH and LQKENI. This sample was included in a study of blood T cell repertoires in COVID-19. At the level of the study: Sources were T cells, B-cell-depleted T cells, or PBMCs; the material itself was cDNA or gDNA.

Some clones are missing from TCRdb's copy, which holds only in-frame ones; the method was immunoSEQ multiplex PCR. Here the sample spans about 130,000 clones, approximately 80% being singletons. The chain recombines TRBV18 with TRBJ2-2, with 8 nucleotides matching TRBD1. The sample was peripheral blood. This receptor was identified in a woman aged 45 to 65 with acute or convalescent COVID-19. The DNA for the CDR3 is TGTGCCAGCTCACTACGGACAGGGACGGACACCGGGGAGCTGTTTTTT. It codes for CASSLRTGTDTGELFF.